Below are 31 T cell receptor beta chains sequenced from a single sample in a study of T cell responses to AZD1222 COVID-19 vaccine. TCRdb keeps only in-frame clones here, not all; method: immunoSEQ multiplex PCR. The sample has about 180,000 clones, 70% to 90% seen once. The starting material was peripheral blood, obtained 28 days after the second AZD1222 dose. The receptor set was obtained from an adult who received the AZD1222 COVID-19 vaccine.

The rearrangement joins TRBV4-2 to TRBJ2-7; D call uncertain. V was cut by 0 bases and J by 0 bases, with 12 bases left in between. CDR1 and CDR2 (germline): LGHNA, YNFKEQ. The CDR3 loop spans 16 amino acids. The CDR3 DNA sequence: TGTGCCAGCAGCCAAGAGGTCGGCAGTCACTCCTACGAGCAGTACTTC. Its protein is CASSQEVGSHSYEQYF.

This chain links TRBV9 with TRBJ1-4; no clear D. Trimming took 4 bases from V and 3 from J, leaving 13 bases between them. The CDR3 contains 15 residues. The germline V gene has CDR1 SGDLS and CDR2 YYNGEE. CDR3 sequence reads: CASSPTGVSNEKLFF. The CDR3 nucleotides read TGTGCCAGCAGCCCCACCGGGGTATCTAATGAAAAACTGTTTTTT.

The chain joins TRBV10-1 to TRBJ2-5; maybe TRBD2 (6 bases). CDR1 WNHNN and CDR2 SYGVQD come from the germline V gene (reference sequence). The germline V and J ends were trimmed by 7 bases and 2 bases, with 11 bases remaining between them. CDR3 length: 13 amino acids. The CDR3 DNA sequence: TGCGCCAGCACCGGACTACCTCAAGAGACCCAGTACTTC. This gives the protein CASTGLPQETQYF.

V and J are TRBV20-1 and TRBJ2-1, with TRBD2 identical over 7 bases. Germline V gene sequence: CDR1 DFQATT, CDR2 SNEGSKA (reference sequence). CDR3 length: 14 residues. With V trimmed by 3 bases and J by 3 bases, 5 bases remained unmatched. DNA for the CDR3: TGCAGTGCTAGTTTGGGGGGGGTCTACAATGAGCAGTTCTTC. It specifies CSASLGGVYNEQFF.

The chain carries TRBV4-2 and TRBJ2-5; 10 positions match TRBD2. Germline loops: CDR1 LGHNA, CDR2 YNFKEQ. The CDR3 loop spans 17 amino acids. After removal of 0 bases from V and 2 bases from J, the junction contained 6 bases not matched to a gene. The CDR3 DNA sequence: TGTGCCAGCAGCCAAGACGGCTGGACTAGCGGACAAGAGACCCAGTACTTC. The encoded protein is CASSQDGWTSGQETQYF.

The chain uses TRBV5-1 and TRBJ2-7; 12 nucleotides line up with TRBD1. CDR1 is SGHRS, CDR2 YFSETQ, per germline. The CDR3 is made up of 15 amino acids. V shed 4 bases and J 5 bases; nucleotides not matched to a gene: 7. The CDR3 coding sequence is TGCGCCAGCAGCCAGGGACAGGGGGCGATAGACGAGCAGTACTTC. Its protein product is CASSQGQGAIDEQYF.

CDR3 protein: CASSLWNRPNTGELFF. In DNA form, the CDR3 reads TGTGCCAGCAGCTTGTGGAACAGGCCGAACACCGGGGAGCTGTTTTTT. The V and J genes are TRBV5-4 and TRBJ2-2; tentatively, D is TRBD1 (5 bases). Deletions cut 1 base from V and 0 bases from J, with 10 bases between. The CDR3 spans 16 residues. Germline V gives CDR1 SGHNT, CDR2 YYREEE (reference sequence).

The genes are TRBV11-3 and TRBJ1-1; no clear D. Germline V gives CDR1 SGHNT, CDR2 YENEEA. The V gene lost 2 bases and the J gene lost 5 bases, with 9 bases spanning the gap. The CDR3 covers 13 residues. The CDR3 DNA is TGTGCCAGCAGCTTAAATTCGTGGACTGAAGCTTTCTTT. This codes for CASSLNSWTEAFF.

This clone was counted a few times. This chain joins TRBV7-7 and TRBJ2-1; the D gene is possibly TRBD1 (5 bases). Trimming shortened V by 5 bases and J by 10 bases, and 15 bases separated the two germline ends. The CDR3 is 13 amino acids. CDR1 and CDR2 from the germline V gene are SSHAT and FNYEAQ (reference sequence). CDR3 DNA: TGTGCCAGCAGCGCCACCAGGGCCAACGAGCAGTTCTTC. Translating gives CASSATRANEQFF.

The rearrangement joins TRBV2 to TRBJ2-2, with D possibly called TRBD1 or TRBD2 (6 bases each). Trimming pared 7 bases from V and 0 bases from J, leaving 9 bases between. The CDR3 loop spans 14 amino acids. Germline-derived CDR1 and CDR2 are SNHLY and FYNNEI. CDR3 nucleotides: TGTGCCAGCATAAGGGGGGCGAACACCGGGGAGCTGTTTTTT. This codes for CASIRGANTGELFF.

This rearrangement joins TRBV19 to TRBJ1-2, with no clear D. Germline V gene sequence: CDR1 LNHDA, CDR2 SQIVND (reference sequence). CDR3 length: 14 amino acids. V lost 7 bases and J lost 4, with 16 bases in between. The CDR3 reads CASTGSQQFYGYTF. CDR3 in DNA: TGTGCCAGTACCGGATCCCAACAGTTCTATGGCTACACCTTC.

V and J are TRBV7-2 and TRBJ2-5; D is possibly TRBD2 (6 bases). V was pared by 5 bases and J by 7 bases, with 17 bases between. The CDR3 consists of 14 residues. Per the germline V gene, CDR1 is SGHTA and CDR2 is FQGNSA. CDR3: CASSPGGGARTQYF. The CDR3 bases are TGTGCCAGCAGCCCCGGGGGAGGAGCTCGGACCCAGTACTTC.

This clone was found once. The V and J genes are TRBV7-2 and TRBJ2-1; 11 bases agree with TRBD2. The CDR3 contains 16 residues. V shed 5 bases, J shed 8 bases, and the junction held 11 bases outside the gene matches. Germline V lookup: CDR1 SGHTA, CDR2 FQGNSA. CDR3 nucleotide sequence: TGTGCCAGCAGCCCCCTAGCGGGGGGCTCTATCGATGAGCAGTTCTTC. It specifies CASSPLAGGSIDEQFF.

The CDR3 loop is CASSEGLPGLAGETQYF. In nucleotides, the CDR3 is TGCGCCAGCAGTGAGGGGCTTCCGGGACTAGCAGGCGAGACCCAGTACTTC. The V call is TRBV10-1, the J call TRBJ2-5; 9 bases map to TRBD2. The CDR3 sequence is 17 residues long. Per germline, CDR1 WNHNN and CDR2 SYGVQD (reference sequence). V gave up 2 bases and J gave up 5 bases; unmatched junction bases: 12.

The rearrangement joins TRBV11-2 to TRBJ2-3; 14 nucleotides align to TRBD2. CDR3 length: 17 amino acids. J lost 1 base, V lost 5 bases, and 5 bases had no gene match. Germline loops: CDR1 SGHAT, CDR2 FQNNGV. CDR3 region: CASSPGLAGEGTDTQYF. As DNA, the CDR3 is TGTGCCAGCAGCCCGGGACTAGCGGGGGAGGGCACAGATACGCAGTATTTT.

V gene TRBV28 combines with J gene TRBJ1-1; a weak D match, TRBD1 (5 bases). The CDR3 is 13 amino acids. The V and J ends lost 5 bases and 4 bases respectively, with 11 bases between them. CDR1 is MDHEN, CDR2 SYDVKM, per germline. CDR3 sequence reads: CASSQRGVTEAFF. As DNA, the CDR3 is TGTGCCAGCAGTCAGCGGGGGGTCACTGAAGCTTTCTTT.

The chain employs TRBV5-1 and TRBJ1-3; D possibly corresponds to TRBD1 (5 bases). The CDR3 extends over 15 amino acids. V was pared by 4 bases and J by 1 base, with 12 bases between. Germline values: CDR1 SGHRS, CDR2 YFSETQ. CDR3 coding DNA: TGCGCCAGCAGCCCCTTGGGGGTATCTGGAAACACCATATATTTT. Amino acid sequence: CASSPLGVSGNTIYF.

The chain uses TRBV19 and TRBJ1-4; D is undetermined. This CDR3 has 15 residues. Germline CDR1 is LNHDA and CDR2 is SQIVND (reference sequence). The germline V and J ends were trimmed by 5 bases and 7 bases, with 17 bases remaining between them. CDR3 region: CASSFQAVVGEKLFF. In nucleotides, the CDR3 is TGTGCCAGTAGTTTCCAGGCTGTAGTGGGTGAAAAACTGTTTTTT. The full variable domain, with the rest looked up from reference TRBV19 and TRBJ1-4, is DGGITQSPKYLFRKEGQNVTLSCEQNLNHDAMYWYRQDPGQGLRLIYYSQIVNDFQKGDIAEGYSVSREKKESFPLTVTSAQKNPTAFYLCASSFQAVVGEKLFFGSGTQLSVL.

The gene calls are TRBV6-5 and TRBJ1-4, with 8 bases aligning to TRBD1. Unmatched junction bases numbered 4, after V lost 0 bases and J lost 7 bases. This CDR3 has 15 amino acids. CDR1 and CDR2 from the germline V gene are MNHEY and SVGAGI. CDR3 bases: TGTGCCAGCAGTTACTCTCAGGGGGCAGGTGAAAAACTGTTTTTT. Residues: CASSYSQGAGEKLFF.

The genes are TRBV30 and TRBJ2-7; the match to TRBD1 covers 7 bases. V shed 1 base and J 4 bases; nucleotides not matched to a gene: 4. Germline V gene lookup returns CDR1 GTSNPN and CDR2 SVGIG (reference sequence). The CDR3 has 13 amino acids. The CDR3 region is CAWSEGALYEQYF. In DNA, the CDR3 is TGTGCCTGGAGTGAGGGGGCCCTATACGAGCAGTACTTC.

The genes are TRBV5-4 and TRBJ2-5; D may correspond to TRBD1 or TRBD2 (6 bases each). Trimming stripped 4 bases from V and 5 bases from J, with 18 bases between. The CDR3 has 15 amino acids. CDR1 and CDR2 (germline): SGHNT, YYREEE (reference sequence). The DNA of the CDR3 is TGTGCCAGCAGCCCCGTTTTGGGGGGCGGGGAGACCCAGTACTTC. The encoded protein is CASSPVLGGGETQYF. Using reference TRBV5-4 and TRBJ2-5 for the parts outside the CDR3, the full variable domain is ETGVTQSPTHLIKTRGQQVTLRCSSQSGHNTVSWYQQALGQGPQFIFQYYREEENGRGNFPPRFSGLQFPNYSSELNVNALELDDSALYLCASSPVLGGGETQYFGPGTRLLVL.

Remarks on this clone: This specimen includes other DNA sequences encoding the same CDR3. The rearrangement uses TRBV7-8 and TRBJ1-1; D call uncertain. This CDR3 region has 13 residues. Germline lookup yields CDR1 SGHVS and CDR2 FQNEAQ. Trimming stripped 1 base from V and 4 bases from J, with 7 bases between. The CDR3 protein is CASSLEGGTEAFF. CDR3 DNA: TGTGCCAGCAGCTTAGAGGGTGGCACTGAAGCTTTCTTT.

This rearrangement joins TRBV18 to TRBJ1-2; D perhaps matches TRBD1 (6 bases). Trimming removed 0 bases at V and 7 bases at J, with 15 bases between. The germline gives CDR1 KGHSH, CDR2 LQKENI. The CDR3 totals 15 residues. The DNA of the CDR3 is TGTGCCAGCTCACCACCACAGGGCGTGTTAGGTGGCTACACCTTC. The encoded protein is CASSPPQGVLGGYTF. Filled out from reference TRBV18 and TRBJ1-2, the complete variable domain reads NAGVMQNPRHLVRRRGQEARLRCSPMKGHSHVYWYRQLPEEGLKFMVYLQKENIIDESGMPKERFSAEFPKEGPSILRIQQVVRGDSAAYFCASSPPQGVLGGYTFGSGTRLTVV.

The chain employs TRBV3-1 (or the pseudogene TRBV3-2) and TRBJ1-1; the D gene is possibly TRBD1 (5 bases). CDR1 and CDR2 from the germline V gene are LGHDT and YNNKEL (reference sequence). This CDR3 has 15 amino acids. V lost 4 bases and J 1 base, leaving 13 bases between the germline ends. Written as DNA, the CDR3 is TGTGCCAGCAGCCCCCGGATCAGGGCGAACACTGAAGCTTTCTTT. Protein: CASSPRIRANTEAFF.

The J gene is TRBJ1-1, the V gene TRBV24-1; unclear D gene. The V and J ends lost 12 bases and 1 base respectively, with 23 bases between them. Germline V lookup: CDR1 KGHDR, CDR2 SFDVKD. This CDR3 spans 16 amino acids. CDR3 in DNA: TGTGCCCCCTCCAGACCTTTTTCGGGATCGAACACTGAAGCTTTCTTT. As protein: CAPSRPFSGSNTEAFF.

The chain uses TRBV28 and TRBJ1-2; 9 bases are a match to TRBD1. The V segment lost 5 bases and the J segment 2 bases; nucleotides outside the gene matches: 9. Germline V gene data show CDR1 as MDHEN and CDR2 as SYDVKM. CDR3 size: 16 residues. In nucleotides, the CDR3 is TGTGCCAGCAGTGCTCCCTCCGGGACAGGGAACTATGGCTACACCTTC. Its protein product is CASSAPSGTGNYGYTF.

V is TRBV19 and J is TRBJ1-3, with D hard to call. Trimming pared 5 bases from V and 0 bases from J, leaving 14 bases between. This CDR3 is 16 amino acids long. CDR1 is LNHDA, CDR2 SQIVND, per germline (reference sequence). CDR3 DNA sequence: TGTGCCAGTAGTCCTCAACTGACGGTCTCTGGAAACACCATATATTTT. Amino acid sequence: CASSPQLTVSGNTIYF.

This clone showed up just once. V usage is TRBV7-2 and J usage is TRBJ2-7; 10 bases align to TRBD1. The CDR3 covers 16 residues. CDR1 and CDR2 from the germline V gene are SGHTA and FQGNSA. The V gene end was trimmed by 6 bases and the J gene end by 7 bases; junction bases not matched to a gene: 15. The CDR3 loop is CASSYGTGVRSEEQYF. CDR3 DNA sequence: TGTGCCAGCAGTTATGGGACAGGGGTAAGATCGGAAGAGCAGTACTTC.

V usage is TRBV12-5 and J usage is TRBJ2-7, with a possible D match to TRBD1 (5 bases). The V end lost 5 bases, the J end lost 3 bases, and 14 bases lay between the germline ends. The CDR3 consists of 14 residues. The V gene's germline CDR1 is LGHNT and CDR2 FRNRAP. The CDR3 is CASGRKTANYEQYF. In DNA form, the CDR3 reads TGTGCTAGTGGTCGCAAGACAGCGAACTACGAGCAGTACTTC.

This rearrangement joins TRBV6-5 to TRBJ1-2, with no clear D. The CDR3 is made up of 14 amino acids. V was clipped by 7 bases and J by 4 bases, with 16 bases between them. Germline V gene data show CDR1 as MNHEY and CDR2 as SVGAGI. The CDR3: CASTNWGDTYGYTF. CDR3 coding DNA: TGTGCCAGCACCAACTGGGGAGACACCTATGGCTACACCTTC.

CDR3 sequence reads: CASSEEGQGFYEQYF. CDR3 in DNA: TGTGCCAGCAGTGAAGAGGGACAGGGGTTCTACGAGCAGTACTTC. The chain uses TRBV2 and TRBJ2-7; 10 positions match TRBD1. Germline CDR1 and CDR2: SNHLY and FYNNEI. The J segment lost 3 bases and the V segment lost 1 base, leaving 3 bases of the junction unmatched. The CDR3 has 15 residues.